A selection of T cell receptor beta chains follows, all from one sample in a study of T cells in Graves' hyperthyroidism and ophthalmopathy. TCRdb recomputed calls from the multiplex PCR reads with MiXCR, one row per CDR3 protein. Here the sample spans around 690,000 distinct CDR3 sequences, about 18% being singletons. Sequenced: blood. Every receptor here comes from a man in his forties or fifties with Graves' hyperthyroidism. Each CDR3 is given with its conserved first and last residue. D genes are given only for firm matches. Not every row has a clone size; where given, it reads once, few, many or a size class.

cdr3_nt cdr3_aa d_call cdr3_length j_call clone_size v_call
TGTGCCAGCACCGGGACAGGGGAAGAGACCCAGTACTTC CASTGTGEETQYF TRBD1 13 TRBJ2-5 few TRBV2
TGCAGTGCTAGCTCCGACTATAGTCTATACGAGCAGTACTTC CSASSDYSLYEQYF - 14 TRBJ2-7 many TRBV20-1
TGTGCCATCAGTGGGGACGGTGGGGGTAACACTGAAGCTTTCTTT CAISGDGGGNTEAFF - 15 TRBJ1-1 many TRBV10-3
TGTGCCAGCAGTTACTCGAGCAGGGCCTCCAAGCCCCAGCATTTT CASSYSSRASKPQHF - 15 TRBJ1-5 - TRBV6-6
TGTGCCAGCTTCCTATCGCAGGGAACCGGCTACACCTTC CASFLSQGTGYTF - 13 TRBJ1-2 - TRBV2
TGTGCCAGCAGTGGGTTTCTAGCGGGTGCGAGCTCCTACGAGCAGTACTTC CASSGFLAGASSYEQYF TRBD2 17 TRBJ2-7 - TRBV28
TGCGCCAGCAGCCAAGAACGGACAGAAGGGGACATGAACACTGAAGCTTTCTTT CASSQERTEGDMNTEAFF - 18 TRBJ1-1 few TRBV4-3
TGTGCCAGCAGTGAATTTATCAGGGGAGAGACCCAGTACTTC CASSEFIRGETQYF - 14 TRBJ2-5 many TRBV6-1
TGCGCCAGCAGCTTGACTAGCGGGAGTCTTTATACGCAGTATTTT CASSLTSGSLYTQYF TRBD2 15 TRBJ2-3 many TRBV5-1
TGTGCCAGCAGTACCCTTCAGGGATTCTATGGCTACACCTTC CASSTLQGFYGYTF - 14 TRBJ1-2 many TRBV6-2/TRBV6-3
TGTGCCAGCAGTTGGACTAGCGGGAGAGGAAAAAATGAGCAGTTCTTC CASSWTSGRGKNEQFF TRBD2 16 TRBJ2-1 - TRBV6-2/TRBV6-3
TGTGCCAGCAGTGGGGGGGGGCCAACCTCTGGGGCCAACGTCCTGACTTTC CASSGGGPTSGANVLTF - 17 TRBJ2-6 few TRBV7-9
TGTGCCAGCAGCGGACCGACAGAGAACACTGAAGCTTTCTTT CASSGPTENTEAFF - 14 TRBJ1-1 many TRBV5-8
TGTGCCAGCAGTCAGGGAAGTTATACTGAAGCTTTCTTT CASSQGSYTEAFF - 13 TRBJ1-1 many TRBV28
TGTGCCAGCAGCCGGGACACAACTAATGAAAAACTGTTTTTT CASSRDTTNEKLFF - 14 TRBJ1-4 few TRBV3-1
TGTGCCAGCAGCCAAATCGAATCCACCGGGGAGCTGTTTTTT CASSQIESTGELFF - 14 TRBJ2-2 - TRBV14
TGTGCCAGCAGCTTCGAAAGGACAGATACGCAGTATTTT CASSFERTDTQYF - 13 TRBJ2-3 many TRBV11-2
TGTGCCAGCAGCCCCGCGGGCCCCCTAGGCGAGACCCAGTACTTC CASSPAGPLGETQYF - 15 TRBJ2-5 many TRBV12-3/TRBV12-4
TGTGCCATCAGTGAGTCGGCGACGGATGGCTACACCTTC CAISESATDGYTF - 13 TRBJ1-2 many TRBV10-3
TGTGCCAGCAGCGTAGGTGGCATAGGGACTAGCGGGGACGAGCAGTACTTC CASSVGGIGTSGDEQYF TRBD2 17 TRBJ2-7 - TRBV9
TGTGCCAGCACCAAGTCTGGGAGCAATGGCTACACCTTC CASTKSGSNGYTF - 13 TRBJ1-2 many TRBV6-1
TGCAGTGCTAGATCCTCGAGGACTAGCGTCCACGAGCAGTACTTC CSARSSRTSVHEQYF TRBD2 15 TRBJ2-7 - TRBV20-1
TGTGCCAGCAGCCCTGGACAGGGGGCACGTTACACCGGGGAGCTGTTTTTT CASSPGQGARYTGELFF TRBD1 17 TRBJ2-2 - TRBV14
TGCAGGCCTCAGGGAGAAGGCTACACCTTC CRPQGEGYTF - 10 TRBJ1-2 - TRBV20-1
TGCAGCGTTGAATTAGCGGGAGAGGGAGATACGCAGTATTTT CSVELAGEGDTQYF TRBD2 14 TRBJ2-3 many TRBV29-1